This T cell receptor beta chain is drawn from a study of CD8+ T cells in alopecia areata. This clone has more than one count but fewer than ten. RNA, once extracted, was reverse transcribed into cDNA for use as the sequencing template. Only in-frame clones appear in the TCRdb table, and some are missing; sequencing was by immunoSEQ multiplex PCR. The top ten hold about 17% of the sample, which has tens of thousands of clones, 40% to 50% seen once. The input for sequencing was CD8+ T cells sorted from blood, taken at week 0. The receptor was isolated from a human donor with alopecia areata.

CDR3 DNA sequence: TGTGCCAGCAAAGCGAGGGCCTACGAGCAGTACTTC. Amino acids: CASKARAYEQYF. V is TRBV28 and J is TRBJ2-7, with D perhaps TRBD2 (5 bases). Trimming left V 7 bases short and J 2 bases short, with 9 bases between. Germline V gene data show CDR1 as MDHEN and CDR2 as SYDVKM. The CDR3 runs 12 residues.